These T cell receptor beta chains were read from a single sample in a study of T cell responses to AZD1222 COVID-19 vaccine. The assay was immunoSEQ multiplex PCR, and TCRdb's table has in-frame clones only and misses some. The sample gives about 120,000 clones, 86% of which show up once; about 3% is in the top ten. The specimen was peripheral blood, collected 28 days after the second AZD1222 dose. These receptors were collected from an adult who received the AZD1222 COVID-19 vaccine. CDR3s include the opening cysteine and the closing phenylalanine or tryptophan. The order of the fields is D gene, clone size, J gene, CDR3 length, V gene, CDR3 protein, CDR3 DNA. D genes are given only for firm matches. For some rows the clone size is stated as once, few or many, or as a class when expanded; others skip it.

TRBD1 | - | TRBJ1-5 | 20 | TRBV6-1 | CASSDLTGGGWPYSNQPQHF | TGTGCCAGCAGTGACTTAACAGGGGGCGGATGGCCATATAGCAATCAGCCCCAGCATTTT
TRBD2 | - | TRBJ2-3 | 16 | TRBV5-1 | CASSLAQRGGADTQYF | TGCGCCAGCAGCTTGGCCCAGCGGGGGGGGGCAGATACGCAGTATTTT
- | - | TRBJ2-1 | 14 | TRBV18 | CASSTGAKFDEQFF | TGTGCCAGCTCAACCGGGGCAAAATTCGATGAGCAGTTCTTC
- | few | TRBJ1-3 | 14 | TRBV6-2/TRBV6-3 | CASSYGTSGNTIYF | TGTGCCAGCAGTTACGGGACATCTGGAAACACCATATATTTT
TRBD1 | - | TRBJ1-2 | 14 | TRBV24-1 | CATSDPGQTYGYTF | TGTGCCACCAGTGACCCGGGACAGACCTATGGCTACACCTTC
- | - | TRBJ2-6 | 15 | TRBV7-8 | CASSFAGAGANVLTF | TGTGCCAGCAGCTTCGCAGGAGCCGGGGCCAACGTCCTGACTTTC
- | once | TRBJ1-4 | 11 | TRBV4-1 | CASRESEKLFF | TGCGCCAGCAGGGAAAGCGAAAAACTGTTTTTT
TRBD1 | - | TRBJ2-2 | 15 | TRBV5-4 | CASSFRQGVGGELFF | TGTGCCAGCAGTTTCAGACAGGGCGTCGGCGGGGAGCTGTTTTTT
- | - | TRBJ1-6 | 13 | TRBV28 | CASSLFRNSPLHF | TGTGCCAGCAGTTTATTCAGGAATTCACCCCTCCACTTT
- | - | TRBJ1-2 | 16 | TRBV9 | CASSDSFGRGRYGYTF | TGTGCCAGCAGCGATTCTTTTGGGCGGGGCCGCTATGGCTACACCTTC
TRBD1 | - | TRBJ1-1 | 14 | TRBV7-2 | CASSFSRGDTEAFF | TGTGCCAGCAGCTTCTCCAGGGGGGACACTGAAGCTTTCTTT
- | - | TRBJ1-5 | 15 | TRBV3-1/TRBV3-2 | CASSRYRDSNQPQHF | TGTGCCAGCAGCCGATACAGGGATAGCAATCAGCCCCAGCATTTT
TRBD1 | - | TRBJ1-3 | 17 | TRBV19 | CASSTRDRLFSGNTIYF | TGTGCCAGTAGTACCCGGGACAGACTATTCTCTGGAAACACCATATATTTT
TRBD1 | few | TRBJ2-7 | 15 | TRBV7-8 | CASSFFQGASYEQYF | TGTGCCAGCAGCTTCTTTCAGGGGGCCTCCTACGAGCAGTACTTC
- | - | TRBJ1-2 | 13 | TRBV28 | CASSLGAGVGYTF | TGTGCCAGCAGTTTAGGGGCAGGGGTTGGCTACACCTTC
TRBD1 | few | TRBJ1-1 | 17 | TRBV27 | CASSPRGPANMNTEAFF | TGTGCCAGCAGTCCAAGGGGGCCGGCCAACATGAACACTGAAGCTTTCTTT
TRBD2 | few | TRBJ2-2 | 15 | TRBV7-2 | CASDPGGAADGELFF | TGTGCCAGCGACCCCGGGGGGGCCGCGGACGGGGAGCTGTTTTTT
- | - | TRBJ1-1 | 15 | TRBV13 | CASSLGTVANTEAFF | TGTGCCAGCAGCCTCGGGACGGTCGCGAACACTGAAGCTTTCTTT
- | - | TRBJ2-1 | 11 | TRBV12-3/TRBV12-4 | CASSSSNEQFF | TGTGCCAGCAGCTCTTCGAATGAGCAGTTCTTC
- | - | TRBJ1-6 | 15 | TRBV2 | CASSEERGGNSPLHF | TGTGCCAGCAGTGAAGAGAGGGGTGGTAATTCACCCCTCCACTTT
- | - | TRBJ1-1 | 12 | TRBV2 | CASSREGTEAFF | TGTGCCAGCAGCAGGGAGGGTACTGAAGCTTTCTTT
- | few | TRBJ1-1 | 13 | TRBV7-3 | CASSLNGAGSWFF | TGTGCCAGCAGCTTAAATGGGGCAGGTTCGTGGTTCTTT
- | - | TRBJ2-7 | 16 | TRBV25-1 | CASSEVGGRSYYEQYF | TGTGCCAGCAGTGAAGTCGGCGGACGAAGTTACTACGAGCAGTACTTC
- | - | TRBJ1-5 | 13 | TRBV24-1 | CATSDRLNQPQHF | TGTGCCACCAGTGACAGGCTCAATCAGCCCCAGCATTTT
TRBD2 | - | TRBJ2-5 | 15 | TRBV29-1 | CSALQLAGGPETQYF | TGCAGCGCTTTACAACTAGCGGGGGGACCGGAGACCCAGTACTTC
- | few | TRBJ1-4 | 13 | TRBV19 | CASSKAANEKLFF | TGTGCCAGTAGTAAGGCAGCTAATGAAAAACTGTTTTTT
- | - | TRBJ1-1 | 14 | TRBV7-2 | CASSLYQPDPRAFF | TGTGCCAGCAGCTTATATCAGCCGGACCCCCGGGCTTTCTTT
- | - | TRBJ1-3 | 15 | TRBV5-1 | CASSLGTVSGNTIYF | TGCGCCAGCAGCTTGGGTACAGTCTCTGGAAACACCATATATTTT
TRBD2 | - | TRBJ2-5 | 16 | TRBV15 | CATSRLAGSLQETQYF | TGTGCCACCAGCAGATTAGCGGGGAGCCTCCAAGAGACCCAGTACTTC
- | - | TRBJ2-2 | 15 | TRBV7-2 | CASRREQGRSGELFF | TGTGCCAGCAGACGCGAGCAGGGAAGGAGCGGGGAGCTGTTTTTT
- | - | TRBJ1-1 | 11 | TRBV29-1 | CSAPEGVRAFF | TGCAGCGCCCCAGAGGGCGTGAGAGCTTTCTTT
- | few | TRBJ1-6 | 15 | TRBV7-8 | CASSPNQGSNSPLHF | TGTGCCAGCAGCCCAAACCAGGGTTCTAATTCACCCCTCCACTTT
- | - | TRBJ2-5 | 14 | TRBV5-1 | CASSRGGEQETQYF | TGCGCCAGCAGCCGTGGGGGTGAACAAGAGACCCAGTACTTC
- | - | TRBJ1-1 | 15 | TRBV6-5 | CASSYLGRINTEAFF | TGTGCCAGCAGTTACCTCGGACGGATAAACACTGAAGCTTTCTTT